This T cell receptor (beta chain) was observed in a study of blood T cell repertoires in COVID-19. TCRdb keeps only in-frame clones here, not all; method: immunoSEQ multiplex PCR. The sample holds nearly 85,000 clones, around 83% seen once. Germline lookup yields CDR1 LGHDT and CDR2 YNNKEL (reference sequence). The CDR3 spans 13 residues. Between the trimmed V and J ends, which lost 0 bases and 4 bases, there was a span of 6 bases. The gene calls are TRBV3-1 (or the pseudogene TRBV3-2) and TRBJ1-2, with no clear D. Sequencing was carried out using peripheral blood. The receptor was isolated from an older woman with acute or convalescent COVID-19. This chain's CDR3 is CASSQEGVYGYTF. The CDR3 nucleotides are TGTGCCAGCAGCCAAGAGGGAGTCTATGGCTACACCTTC.